This TCR beta chain was retrieved from a study of molecular identifiers for immune sequencing clone quantification. Study observations and caveats: Detectable among one million naive cells, according to reports, was Jurkat TCR RNA spiked in from one cell.

In the case of this clonotype: Its antigen is unidentified. Just one base apart from a much larger clone, this may be a read error.

Methods described previously were used for bulk TCR libraries, and listed TCR primers were applied. TCRdb independently ran MiXCR on the PCR reads; one entry per CDR3 protein. The table has a few hundred thousand distinct CDR3 sequences, about 21% seen once. The CDR3 contains 15 residues. In germline, CDR1 is SQVTM, CDR2 ANQGSEA. The genes are TRBV29-1 and TRBJ2-3; 8 bases align to TRBD1. This clonotype was sampled from a human donor in good health. Some libraries in this study had Jurkat cell RNA spiked in. Material for sequencing was naive CD8+ T cells from blood, with Jurkat cell RNA spiked in. Stated subset: FACS-sorted CD8+CD4-CCR7+CD45RA+ naive T cells. The CDR3 spells CSVVDRGTNTDTRYF. For the CDR3, the DNA is TGCAGCGTTGTTGACAGGGGAACGAACACAGATACGCGGTATTTT.